Following are 5 T cell receptor beta chains from one sample sequenced in a study of shared clonotypes between healthy human individuals. Naive CD8 cells were CD45RO-negative, positively selected for CCR7, excluding terminally differentiated effector memory CD45RA+ cells. Some clones are missing from TCRdb's copy, which holds only in-frame ones; the method was immunoSEQ multiplex PCR. Of 1.5 million to 2.5 million clones in the sample, over 85% are singletons; the top ten hold 0.9% to 1.5%. The sequenced material came from naive CD8+ T cells sorted from blood. The receptors were sampled from a man aged 18 to 29 in good health.

The V and J genes are TRBV19 and TRBJ2-5; D not certain. Germline V CDR1 and CDR2: LNHDA, SQIVND (reference sequence). Trimming cost V 2 bases and J 2 bases, with 18 bases left between them. The CDR3 extends over 17 amino acids. The CDR3 reads CASSIRKHGPGQETQYF. Written as DNA, the CDR3 is TGTGCCAGTAGTATACGCAAACATGGGCCCGGGCAAGAGACCCAGTACTTC.

This clone was counted only a few times. The CDR3 bases are TGTGCCTGGGATGTATGGACAGGGCGGGGTGACACTGAAGCTTTCTTT. This gives the protein CAWDVWTGRGDTEAFF. V and J are TRBV30 and TRBJ1-1; TRBD1 matches at 8 bases. V was pared by 5 bases and J by 3 bases, with 14 bases of the junction left unmatched. There are 16 residues in the CDR3. Germline assignment: CDR1 GTSNPN and CDR2 SVGIG (reference sequence). Filled out from reference TRBV30 and TRBJ1-1, the complete variable domain reads SQTIHQWPATLVQPVGSPLSLECTVEGTSNPNLYWYRQAAGRGLQLLFYSVGIGQISSEVPQNLSASRPQDRQFILSSKKLLLSDSGFYLCAWDVWTGRGDTEAFFGQGTRLTVV.

This chain joins TRBV10-3 and TRBJ2-5; D is possibly TRBD1 (5 bases). V was cut by 6 bases and J by 0 bases, with 8 bases left in between. CDR1 and CDR2 from the germline V gene are ENHRY and SYGVKD. This CDR3 contains 13 residues. CDR3 coding DNA: TGTGCCATCAGGCTGACAGACCAAGAGACCCAGTACTTC. Amino acids: CAIRLTDQETQYF.

The chain carries TRBV30 and TRBJ2-2; maybe TRBD1 (5 bases). V lost 0 bases, J lost 1 base, and 12 bases lay in between. Germline CDR1 is GTSNPN and CDR2 is SVGIG (reference sequence). The CDR3 is 16 residues long. CDR3 region: CAWSVFVGQNTGELFF. DNA of the CDR3: TGTGCCTGGAGTGTTTTTGTGGGGCAGAACACCGGGGAGCTGTTTTTT. Variable domain in full (rest from reference TRBV30 and TRBJ2-2): SQTIHQWPATLVQPVGSPLSLECTVEGTSNPNLYWYRQAAGRGLQLLFYSVGIGQISSEVPQNLSASRPQDRQFILSSKKLLLSDSGFYLCAWSVFVGQNTGELFFGEGSRLTVL.

This chain connects TRBV6-1 to TRBJ1-2, with D perhaps TRBD1 (5 bases). Trimming shortened V by 2 bases and J by 2 bases, and 12 bases separated the two germline ends. The CDR3 has 15 residues. In germline, CDR1 is MNHNS, CDR2 SASEGT. The CDR3 protein is CASSEIVGDNYGYTF. DNA of the CDR3: TGTGCCAGCAGTGAAATAGTAGGGGACAACTATGGCTACACCTTC.